The present T cell receptor beta chain was sequenced within a study of Ad26.COV2.S vaccination and SARS-CoV-2 variants. In germline, CDR1 is SGHRS, CDR2 YFSETQ. The V segment lost 4 bases and the J segment 0 bases; nucleotides outside the gene matches: 3. The CDR3 length is 15 residues. Regarding treatment: some 19 received Ad26.COV2.S at low or high dose, single or two shots; roughly five received placebo; per-sample allocation not given. Following the first vaccine or placebo injection, samples were taken on day 63. Using immunoSEQ multiplex PCR, the repertoire was profiled, and TCRdb retains in-frame clones only, with some absent. The table has 300,000 to 350,000 clones, 70% to 90% seen once.

The source of this sequence is a person between 18 and 59 years old who received the Ad26.COV2.S COVID-19 vaccine or a placebo. The chain couples TRBV5-1 to TRBJ2-2; 7 nucleotides align to TRBD1. The source was peripheral blood, collected in a trial of Ad26.COV2.S vaccine versus placebo. The DNA for the CDR3 is TGCGCCAGCAGCAGAGGGGGCACGAACACCGGGGAGCTGTTTTTT. Translation gives CASSRGGTNTGELFF.